Presented here are 30 T cell receptor beta chains from one specimen sequenced in a study of T-cell memory formation after mild COVID-19. TCRdb re-called the 5' RACE reads with MiXCR, one entry per CDR3 protein. The sample gives about 58,000 distinct CDR3 sequences, about 27% of which show up once; about 40% is in the top ten. Specimen: PBMCs or a T cell subset sorted from them (not recorded which). The receptors come from a man aged 18 to 29 who had mild COVID-19 (a few samples of this study predate the infection). Cell type and time point are not known.

This rearrangement joins TRBV4-3 to TRBJ1-6, with 8 bases lining up with TRBD1. The V gene's germline CDR1 is LGHNA and CDR2 YSLEER. The ends lost 1 base at V and 7 bases at J; junction bases unmatched: 3. The CDR3 covers 15 residues. The CDR3 DNA reads TGCGCCAGCAGCCAAGTATCAGGGGGCAATTCACCCCTCCACTTT. Protein: CASSQVSGGNSPLHF.

This clonotype has just a few counts. Here the CDR3 DNA reads TGTGCCAGCAGCTTAGCACGGAACACTGAAGCTTTCTTT. Amino acids: CASSLARNTEAFF. The chain couples TRBV7-6 to TRBJ1-1; no clear D. Germline V CDR1 and CDR2: SGHVS, FNYEAQ. Deletions cut 0 bases from V and 1 base from J, with 3 bases between. CDR3 length: 13 amino acids.

The table lists this clonotype with a few counts. The chain uses TRBV4-1 and TRBJ2-7, with 7 bases aligning to TRBD1. There are 15 residues in the CDR3. Germline values: CDR1 MGHRA, CDR2 YSYEKL. V lost 4 bases and J lost 5; bases outside the gene matches: 11. The CDR3 is CASSRSTGILHEQYF. Written as DNA, the CDR3 is TGCGCCAGCAGCCGATCGACAGGGATCTTACACGAGCAGTACTTC.

This clonotype has just a few counts. The genes are TRBV4-1 and TRBJ2-5; the D gene is possibly TRBD1 (6 bases). Trimming removed 4 bases at V and 5 bases at J, with 23 bases between. The CDR3 spans 17 residues. The germline CDR1 and CDR2 sequences are MGHRA and YSYEKL. The CDR3 DNA follows: TGCGCCAGCAGCCGAGGACGAACGACGACAGGCTGGGAGACCCAGTACTTC. Its protein is CASSRGRTTTGWETQYF.

The CDR3 DNA is TGTGCCAGCAGTTACCCCCTTACAGGGGGCTGTTACGAGCAGTACGTC. This codes for CASSYPLTGGCYEQYV. This chain joins TRBV6-5 and TRBJ2-7; 9 bases line up with TRBD1. The length of the CDR3 is 16 residues. CDR1 and CDR2 (germline): MNHEY, SVGAGI. J gave up 4 bases and V 2 bases, and 9 bases lay outside the gene matches.

This clonotype was counted between two and nine times. The gene calls are TRBV7-9 and TRBJ2-7; D is unresolved. With 6 bases removed from V and 5 bases from J, the gap between germline ends came to 11 bases. Germline lookup yields CDR1 SEHNR and CDR2 FQNEAQ (reference sequence). This CDR3 has 12 residues. The CDR3 DNA is TGTGCCAGCAGGGCCGATCGGGACGAGCAGTACTTC. This translates into CASRADRDEQYF.

The chain uses TRBV27 and TRBJ2-4; 12 nucleotides align to TRBD2. This CDR3 spans 18 amino acids. Germline lookup yields CDR1 MNHEY and CDR2 SMNVEV (reference sequence). Germline trimming cut 5 bases from V and 0 bases from J; bases unmatched to any gene: 8. CDR3 sequence reads: CASSKLAGGIIAKNIQYF. CDR3 in DNA: TGTGCCAGCAGTAAACTAGCGGGGGGCATAATAGCCAAAAACATTCAGTACTTC.

The J gene is TRBJ2-7, the V gene TRBV5-1; 8 bases map to TRBD2. Germline V gene data show CDR1 as SGHRS and CDR2 as YFSETQ. This CDR3 has 14 residues. The trim removed 0 bases at V and 7 bases at J, leaving 6 bases unmatched. CDR3 region: CASSLVGLAGEQYV. The DNA of the CDR3 is TGCGCCAGCAGCTTGGTCGGACTAGCTGGTGAGCAGTACGTC.

This clonotype was counted only a few times. CDR3 in DNA: TGCAGTGCTAGAGATATCGGGGGAGGCGAGCAGTACTTC. Its protein is CSARDIGGGEQYF. This chain connects TRBV20-1 to TRBJ2-7, with D possibly being TRBD2 (6 bases). V lost 0 bases and J lost 6, with 12 bases in between. Germline-derived CDR1 and CDR2 are DFQATT and SNEGSKA (reference sequence). The CDR3 spans 13 residues.

The chain couples TRBV4-1 to TRBJ2-2; D gene uncertain. Trimming removed 3 bases at V and 7 bases at J, with 15 bases between. This CDR3 region has 15 residues. The germline CDR1 and CDR2 sequences are MGHRA and YSYEKL. Written as DNA, the CDR3 is TGCGCCAGCAGCCACCCCGATGTGATATTCGGGGAGCTGTTTTTT. It is translated as CASSHPDVIFGELFF.

V usage is TRBV11-2 and J usage is TRBJ2-4; D perhaps matches TRBD2 (5 bases). Germline loops: CDR1 SGHAT, CDR2 FQNNGV. V lost 5 bases and J lost 6, with 11 bases in between. CDR3 length: 13 amino acids. The chain's CDR3 is CASSLTMSNIQYF. DNA for the CDR3: TGTGCCAGCAGCCTGACTATGTCAAACATTCAGTACTTC.

The V gene is TRBV7-8, the J gene TRBJ1-5, with TRBD1 identical over 7 bases. Losses at the gene ends were 6 bases for V and 0 bases for J; bases not matched to a gene: 8. Germline V gene sequence: CDR1 SGHVS, CDR2 FQNEAQ. CDR3 length: 16 amino acids. The CDR3 reads CASSPGTDYSNQPQHF. CDR3 sequence (DNA): TGTGCCAGCAGTCCAGGGACAGATTATAGCAATCAGCCCCAGCATTTT.

The V call is TRBV6-2 or TRBV6-3, the J call TRBJ1-1; D perhaps matches TRBD1 (6 bases). The germline CDR1 and CDR2 sequences are MNHEY and SVGEGT. Trimming took 10 bases from V and 6 from J, leaving 18 bases between them. The CDR3 has 13 residues. The CDR3 bases are TGTGCCACCCATTTGGCGGGGGGCCCTGAAGCTTTCTTT. Translation: CATHLAGGPEAFF.

The chain combines TRBV6-5 with TRBJ1-3, with a weak D call TRBD1 (6 bases). CDR1 is MNHEY, CDR2 SVGAGI, per germline. The CDR3 totals 17 residues. V was clipped by 2 bases and J by 0 bases, with 14 bases between them. CDR3 protein: CASSYRLGTLSGNTIYF. The CDR3 nucleotides are TGTGCCAGCAGTTACAGATTAGGGACACTCTCTGGAAACACCATATATTTT.

V is TRBV6-2 or TRBV6-3 and J is TRBJ1-2, with D hard to call. The CDR3 contains 16 residues. V gave up 8 bases and J gave up 4 bases, with 23 bases separating them. CDR1 and CDR2 (germline): MNHEY, SVGEGT. The CDR3 sequence is CASLGSSGAEGYGYTF. CDR3 in DNA: TGTGCCAGCCTCGGGTCTTCAGGAGCCGAGGGCTATGGCTACACCTTC.

The chain uses TRBV28 and TRBJ2-7, with 10 bases fitting TRBD1. Trimming took 5 bases from V and 5 from J; bases not matched to a gene: 6. There are 14 residues in the CDR3. Germline CDR1 and CDR2: MDHEN and SYDVKM. The DNA of the CDR3 is TGTGCCAGCAGTCCATCCGGGACAGGGGACGAGCAGTACGTC. As protein: CASSPSGTGDEQYV.

CDR3 sequence (DNA): TGCAGCGTTGTAGGGGCCACCGGGGAGCTGTTTTTT. Its translation is CSVVGATGELFF. The V call is TRBV29-1, the J call TRBJ2-2; D possibly corresponds to TRBD1 (5 bases). V was shortened by 4 bases and J by 4 bases, with 7 bases between the two germline ends. The CDR3 has 12 amino acids. Germline V lookup: CDR1 SQVTM, CDR2 ANQGSEA.

The CDR3 is CASGQGDPVEQYF. Written as DNA, the CDR3 is TGTGCCAGCGGGCAAGGGGACCCCGTCGAGCAGTACTTC. V gene TRBV9 combines with J gene TRBJ2-7; D might be TRBD1 or TRBD2, each matching 5 bases. CDR1 and CDR2 (germline): SGDLS, YYNGEE. The V end was cut by 7 bases, the J end by 6 bases, with 17 bases between. This CDR3 region has 13 residues.

The chain combines TRBV27 with TRBJ2-1, with 7 bases lining up with TRBD2. After removal of 5 bases from V and 0 bases from J, the junction contained 1 base not matched to a gene. Germline CDR1 reads MNHEY; CDR2 reads SMNVEV (reference sequence). The CDR3 spans 14 residues. The CDR3 loop is CASSRTSSYNEQFF. The DNA of the CDR3 is TGTGCCAGCAGTAGGACTAGCTCCTACAATGAGCAGTTCTTC.

The chain links TRBV4-1 to TRBJ1-2, with TRBD1 as a possible D gene (5 bases). CDR1 and CDR2 (germline): MGHRA, YSYEKL. The ends were cut back, 5 bases at V and 2 bases at J, with 12 bases in the middle. The CDR3 is made up of 14 amino acids. CDR3 protein: CASSRDGGNYGYTF. In DNA form, the CDR3 reads TGCGCCAGCAGCAGGGACGGGGGAAACTATGGCTACACCTTC.

This chain joins TRBV27 and TRBJ2-5; 7 bases match TRBD1. CDR1 is MNHEY and CDR2 is SMNVEV in the germline V gene (reference sequence). The CDR3 extends over 17 amino acids. With 4 bases clipped from V and 2 bases from J, the junction kept 13 bases outside the gene matches. The CDR3 coding sequence is TGTGCCAGCAGTTCCCTAACCGGGACAGAGGCACAAGAGACCCAGTACTTC. It encodes CASSSLTGTEAQETQYF.

The chain is built from TRBV20-1 and TRBJ2-1; D is ambiguous. Germline V gene lookup returns CDR1 DFQATT and CDR2 SNEGSKA (reference sequence). There are 12 residues in the CDR3. V was shortened by 0 bases and J by 7 bases, with 7 bases between the two germline ends. The CDR3 here is CSARDSGNEQFF. As DNA, the CDR3 is TGCAGTGCTAGAGATTCGGGTAATGAGCAGTTCTTC.

This clonotype has just a few counts. The gene calls are TRBV5-1 and TRBJ2-4; D ambiguous. The germline V gene encodes CDR1 SGHRS and CDR2 YFSETQ. Trimming took 0 bases from V and 0 from J, leaving 7 bases between them. CDR3 length: 15 residues. The CDR3 DNA reads TGCGCCAGCAGCTTGGGTGTGCTAGCCAAAAACATTCAGTACTTC. It encodes CASSLGVLAKNIQYF.

This clonotype was recorded a few times. This chain connects TRBV5-5 to TRBJ2-7; the match to TRBD1 covers 9 bases. The CDR3 runs to 14 residues. Germline V gene data show CDR1 as SGHKS and CDR2 as YYEKEE (reference sequence). J lost 5 bases, V lost 0 bases, and 3 bases had no gene match. As DNA, the CDR3 is TGTGCCAGCAGCTTGGTGGGACAGGGAGACGAGCAGTACTTC. Translation gives CASSLVGQGDEQYF.

This sequence joins TRBV2 and TRBJ1-2; no reliable D call. Germline V gene lookup returns CDR1 SNHLY and CDR2 FYNNEI. The V gene lost 8 bases and the J gene lost 3 bases, with 13 bases spanning the gap. This CDR3 has 13 amino acids. The CDR3: CASVPGFDYGYTF. CDR3 in DNA: TGTGCCAGCGTCCCGGGTTTTGACTATGGCTACACCTTC.

This clonotype has a single count. This chain uses TRBV13 with TRBJ1-2; unclear D gene. The CDR3 runs to 13 residues. The germline V gene encodes CDR1 PRHDT and CDR2 FYEKMQ (reference sequence). Trimming left V 5 bases short and J 8 bases short, with 15 bases between. The DNA of the CDR3 is TGTGCCAGCAGCCGCCCATCCGGCGACGGCTACACCTTC. This encodes CASSRPSGDGYTF.

The rearrangement links TRBV11-2 to TRBJ2-7; 7 bases agree with TRBD1. This CDR3 comprises 13 residues. CDR1 is SGHAT, CDR2 FQNNGV, per germline. The ends lost 3 bases at V and 4 bases at J; junction bases unmatched: 3. The CDR3 DNA sequence: TGTGCCAGCAGCTTTGGGACAGTGTACGAGCAGTACTTC. It codes for CASSFGTVYEQYF.

This clonotype came up many times. This sequence joins TRBV5-1 and TRBJ2-1, with D perhaps given as TRBD1 or TRBD2 (5 bases each). Germline CDR1 reads SGHRS; CDR2 reads YFSETQ. V was pared by 3 bases and J by 10 bases, with 8 bases between. The CDR3 has 11 residues. DNA of the CDR3: TGCGCCAGCAGCTGGGACCTCGAGCAGTTCTTC. This codes for CASSWDLEQFF. Using reference TRBV5-1 and TRBJ2-1 for the parts outside the CDR3, the full variable domain is KAGVTQTPRYLIKTRGQQVTLSCSPISGHRSVSWYQQTPGQGLQFLFEYFSETQRNKGNFPGRFSGRQFSNSRSEMNVSTLELGDSALYLCASSWDLEQFFGPGTRLTVL.

In this sample, this clonotype turned up a few times. The gene calls are TRBV5-1 and TRBJ1-2; no definite D call. V shed 0 bases and J shed 4 bases, with 13 bases lying between them. The CDR3 consists of 15 residues. CDR1 and CDR2 from the germline V gene are SGHRS and YFSETQ. The CDR3 region has the DNA TGCGCCAGCAGCTTGGCCGGAGTAACAGTCTATGGCTACACCTTC. Its protein is CASSLAGVTVYGYTF.

This clonotype turned up a few times. This chain links TRBV4-1 with TRBJ1-2; D remains ambiguous. V was shortened by 0 bases and J by 4 bases, with 12 bases between the two germline ends. The germline CDR1 and CDR2 sequences are MGHRA and YSYEKL. This CDR3 spans 15 amino acids. Written as DNA, the CDR3 is TGCGCCAGCAGCCAAGATTCGGAGGGAAGCTATGGCTACACCTTC. This codes for CASSQDSEGSYGYTF.